This T cell receptor (beta chain) was found in a study of T cells in Graves' hyperthyroidism and ophthalmopathy (dated by TCRdb to the late 2010s). A note on the overall study: Peripheral blood samples were taken at the time of initial diagnosis, prior to any treatment. TCR V-J signatures able to tell the groups apart were searched for in a discovery cohort of 100 or so patients, of whom more than 40 had Graves' ophthalmopathy and about 60 had stable Graves' hyperthyroidism. The paper describes TCR Vbeta CDR3 sequencing of some 130 peripheral blood samples, made up of fewer than 50 ophthalmopathy patients, 70 to 75 hyperthyroidism patients and 17 progressor patients. The study also compared thyroid tissue and blood T-cell repertoires from a handful of Graves' hyperthyroidism patients. An independent validation cohort of fewer than 20 hyperthyroidism patients and 15 or so patients who later progressed to ophthalmopathy tested prospective prediction of ophthalmopathy. After sampling, hyperthyroidism patients received methimazole starting at 30 mg daily, and ophthalmopathy patients received high-dose intravenous methylprednisolone. For training and testing, the roughly 97 patients in the discovery cohort were randomly divided in a 7:3 ratio. Study-wide conclusions, independent of this receptor: In validation, progression to ophthalmopathy was predicted by the model with about 70% sensitivity and 72% to 80% specificity, a median of around 6.5 months before onset. Ophthalmopathy was separated from stable hyperthyroidism by a 13 V-J signature model, with 87.88% sensitivity and 81% to 82% specificity obtained in cross-validation and 80%/75% obtained in testing. Most expanded thyroid clonotypes (frequency above 0.001) were also found in blood, which suggests that blood repertoires may mirror thyroid immune responses. Sample size was not statistically predetermined, and investigators were not blinded to group allocation.

Many counts were recorded for this clonotype. This receptor's antigen is unknown. Per-base qualities were not stored, and no clone one base away is much larger. The TCR beta CDR3 regions were amplified from the RNA transcripts. A first-round RT-PCR of the TCR CDR3 used the HTBI primer set with the Qiagen OneStep RT-PCR kit. Libraries were constructed in a second round of multiplex PCR, after which size selection and purification were performed. The libraries were sequenced on an Illumina HiSeq2000 using paired-end 100 bp reads. In the source study's methods: SOAPnuke was used to process the raw data, removing reads that contained adapters or uncalled bases, had a mean Phred below 15, or lacked an exact match to the constant primer or identifier. High-quality paired reads were merged with COPE v1.2.5, and unique nucleotide sequences were defined as clonotypes. MiTCR v1.1 was used to align clonotypes to the IMGT TRBV, TRBD and TRBJ reference segments. Analysis was restricted to V-J combinations with a frequency above 0.0001, which covered about 99% of repertoires. The TCS score was defined as F50 (clonal expansion) divided by E x V (chaos), with BLOSUM62-based TCRdist calculated between CDR3 peptides within each V-J. Welch's t-statistics and random forest reduced around 550 V-J features to around 14, which were used in a naive Bayes classifier (R e1071). The public reads were reanalyzed by TCRdb: fastp trimming at Q25, MiXCR alignment, in-frame beta chains only. Here each entry gathers all rows of one CDR3 protein and keeps the most common genes and DNA. TCRdb, rather than the study authors, made the V and J calls. Within this sample are some 380,000 distinct CDR3 sequences, with roughly 14% of them counted one time only. Clones ranked in the top ten supply around 21% of the sample.

Hyperthyroidism patients were aged 18 to 65 years and newly diagnosed, with disease duration of less than 2 months. Exclusion was applied to patients with uncontrolled infections, other autoimmune diseases, pregnancy or lactation. Diagnoses relied on clinical symptoms, serum thyroxine and TRAb, thyroid ultrasound and orbital computed tomography. Blood from progressor patients was drawn when they were first diagnosed with hyperthyroidism, before any ophthalmopathy symptoms appeared. Ficoll-Paque density gradient centrifugation was used to isolate PBMCs from 9.5 to 10 ml of fresh peripheral blood. Progressor patients were first diagnosed with Graves' hyperthyroidism and then developed ophthalmopathy during follow-up. Total RNA was extracted with Trizol reagent, and quality was checked on an Agilent 2100 Bioanalyzer. Including the terminal cysteine and phenylalanine, the CDR3 comprises 14 residues. Just the 42-base CDR3 DNA is kept, in frame starting at base 1. V is cut by 1 base and J by 5 bases, and the space between the germline ends is 11 bases.

Source material: blood. This receptor was obtained from a man aged 25-40 years with Graves' hyperthyroidism that later progressed to Graves' ophthalmopathy. The chain was built from TRBV12-3 or TRBV12-4 and TRBJ1-1; the D gene remains uncertain. The bases read TGTGCCAGCAGTTTAGTACATTACGGGACTGAAGCTTTCTTT. It translates as CASSLVHYGTEAFF.